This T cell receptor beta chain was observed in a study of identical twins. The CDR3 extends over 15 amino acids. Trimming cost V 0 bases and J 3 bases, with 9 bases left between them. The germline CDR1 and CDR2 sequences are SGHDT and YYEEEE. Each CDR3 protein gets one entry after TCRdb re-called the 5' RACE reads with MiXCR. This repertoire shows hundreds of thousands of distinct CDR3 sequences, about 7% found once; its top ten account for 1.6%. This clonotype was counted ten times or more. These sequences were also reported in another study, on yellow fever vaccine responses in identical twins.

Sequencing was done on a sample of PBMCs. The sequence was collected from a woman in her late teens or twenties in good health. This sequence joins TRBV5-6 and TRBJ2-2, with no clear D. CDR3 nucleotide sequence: TGTGCCAGCAGCTTGGAAGCCCCGGACACCGGGGAGCTGTTTTTT. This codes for CASSLEAPDTGELFF.